The sequence of this TCR beta chain was determined in a study of blood T cells in healthy people across ages. A sample-barcoded 5' primer and a J-beta primer mix were used in a second PCR of about 7 to 12 cycles. TCRdb reprocessed the 5' RACE reads with MiXCR, giving one entry per CDR3 protein. Among hundreds of thousands of distinct CDR3 sequences listed, under 45% were seen once. This CDR3 region has 13 residues. CDR1 SGHTA and CDR2 FQGNSA come from the germline V gene. Trimming pared 5 bases from V and 4 bases from J, leaving 11 bases between. This clonotype was observed once. What was sequenced was blood. This TCR was recovered from a man aged 60-69 years in good health. The chain employs TRBV7-2 and TRBJ1-1, with D maybe TRBD1 (5 bases). DNA of the CDR3: TGTGCCAGCAGCATAGACAGTTTCACTGAAGCTTTCTTT. This encodes CASSIDSFTEAFF.